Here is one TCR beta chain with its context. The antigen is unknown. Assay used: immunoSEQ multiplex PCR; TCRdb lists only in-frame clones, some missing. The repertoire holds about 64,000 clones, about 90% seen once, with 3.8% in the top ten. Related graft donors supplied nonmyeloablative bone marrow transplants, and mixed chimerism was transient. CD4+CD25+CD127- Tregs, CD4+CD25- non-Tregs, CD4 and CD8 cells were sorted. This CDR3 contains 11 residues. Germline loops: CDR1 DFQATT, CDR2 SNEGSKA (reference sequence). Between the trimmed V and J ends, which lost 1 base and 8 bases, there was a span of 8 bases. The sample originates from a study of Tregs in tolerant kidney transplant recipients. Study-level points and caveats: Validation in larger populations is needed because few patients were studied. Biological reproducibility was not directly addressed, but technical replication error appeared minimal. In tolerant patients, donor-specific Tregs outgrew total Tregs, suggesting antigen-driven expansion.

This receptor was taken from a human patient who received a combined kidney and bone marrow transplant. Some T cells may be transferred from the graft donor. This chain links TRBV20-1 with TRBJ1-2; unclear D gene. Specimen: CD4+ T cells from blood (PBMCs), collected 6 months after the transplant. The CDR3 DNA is TGCAGTGCTAGAGCTAGTGCCGGCTACACCTTC. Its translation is CSARASAGYTF.